This T cell receptor beta chain comes out of a study of cytomegalovirus exposure and HLA in healthy donors. General study points: Researchers catalogued roughly 150 TCR beta chains as cytomegalovirus-associated.

Profiling relied on immunoSEQ multiplex PCR, and the TCRdb table lists in-frame clones only, not all of them. The sample yields 150,000 to 200,000 clones, approximately 84% seen once. A roughly 120-subject validation cohort, separate from the approximately 670-subject first cohort, supplied the donors. Concerning this clone itself: The target antigen is unknown.

The germline gives CDR1 LNHDA, CDR2 SQIVND (reference sequence). CDR3 length equals 17 residues. The V gene lost 9 bases and the J gene lost 1 base, with 24 bases spanning the gap. The sequenced material came from PBMCs. The TCR sequence derives from a man aged 30 to 45 in good health and CMV-seropositive. The genes are TRBV19 and TRBJ1-2; D perhaps matches TRBD1 (6 bases). CDR3 nucleotide sequence: TGTGCCAGCCCCACCGCCGGGGGGACATCATTTAACTATGGCTACACCTTC. Encoded protein: CASPTAGGTSFNYGYTF.